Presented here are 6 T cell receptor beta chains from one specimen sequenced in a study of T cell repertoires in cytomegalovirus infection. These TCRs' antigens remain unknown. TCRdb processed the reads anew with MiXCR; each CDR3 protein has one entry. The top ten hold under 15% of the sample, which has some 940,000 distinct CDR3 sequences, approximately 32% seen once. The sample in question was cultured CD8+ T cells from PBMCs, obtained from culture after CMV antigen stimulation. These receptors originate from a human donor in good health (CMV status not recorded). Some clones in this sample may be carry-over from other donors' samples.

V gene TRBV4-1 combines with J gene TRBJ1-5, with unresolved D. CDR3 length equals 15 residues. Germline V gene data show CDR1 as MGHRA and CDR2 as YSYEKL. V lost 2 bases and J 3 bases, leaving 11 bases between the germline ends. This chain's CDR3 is CASSQSNTANQPQHF. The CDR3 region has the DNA TGCGCCAGCAGCCAATCGAATACCGCCAATCAGCCCCAGCATTTT.

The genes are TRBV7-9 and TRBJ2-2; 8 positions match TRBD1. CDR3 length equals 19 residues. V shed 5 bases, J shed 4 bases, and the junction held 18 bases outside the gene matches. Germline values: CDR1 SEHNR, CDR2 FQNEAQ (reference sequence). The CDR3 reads CASSVTPPHRGIITGELFF. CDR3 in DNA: TGTGCCAGCAGCGTTACTCCACCCCACAGGGGGATTATCACCGGGGAGCTGTTTTTT.

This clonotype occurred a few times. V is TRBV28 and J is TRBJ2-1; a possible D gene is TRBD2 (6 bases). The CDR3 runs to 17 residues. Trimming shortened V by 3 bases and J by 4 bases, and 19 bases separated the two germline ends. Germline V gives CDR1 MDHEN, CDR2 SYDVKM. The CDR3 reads CASSFWGVDHKYNEQFF. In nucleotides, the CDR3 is TGTGCCAGCAGTTTTTGGGGGGTAGACCACAAATACAATGAGCAGTTCTTC. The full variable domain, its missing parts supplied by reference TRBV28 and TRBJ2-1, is DVKVTQSSRYLVKRTGEKVFLECVQDMDHENMFWYRQDPGLGLRLIYFSYDVKMKEKGDIPEGYSVSREKKERFSLILESASTNQTSMYLCASSFWGVDHKYNEQFFGPGTRLTVL.

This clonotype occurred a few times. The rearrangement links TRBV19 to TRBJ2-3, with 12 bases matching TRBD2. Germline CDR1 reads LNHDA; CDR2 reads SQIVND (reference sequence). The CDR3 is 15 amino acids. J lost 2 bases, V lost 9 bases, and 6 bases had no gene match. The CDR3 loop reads CASSGLAGLTDTQYF. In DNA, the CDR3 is TGTGCCAGCTCAGGACTAGCGGGGCTCACAGATACGCAGTATTTT.

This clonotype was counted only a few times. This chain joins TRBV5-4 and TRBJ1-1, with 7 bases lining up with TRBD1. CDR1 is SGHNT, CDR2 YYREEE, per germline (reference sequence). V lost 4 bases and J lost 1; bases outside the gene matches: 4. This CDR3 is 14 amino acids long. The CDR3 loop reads CASSPQGTNTEAFF. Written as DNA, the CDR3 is TGTGCCAGCAGCCCACAGGGGACGAACACTGAAGCTTTCTTT.

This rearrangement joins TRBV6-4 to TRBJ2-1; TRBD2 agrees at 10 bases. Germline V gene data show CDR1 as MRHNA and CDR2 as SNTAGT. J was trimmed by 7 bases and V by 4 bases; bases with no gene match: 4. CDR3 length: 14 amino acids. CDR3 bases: TGTGCCAGCAGTGTTAGCGGGGGGAGGAATGAGCAGTTCTTC. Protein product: CASSVSGGRNEQFF.